The present T cell receptor beta chain was sequenced within a study of PD-L1 blockade in urothelial cancer. Study overall: In the patient group, about 90% of the roughly 30 were males with bladder-origin urothelial cancer. Prior chemotherapy in patients spanned 0 to 3 regimens. The study recovered a median of about 140,000 T cells per blood sample. Study results and caveats: Pretreatment blood TCR clonality under the median forecast improved survival.

Details on this clone: Its antigen is unidentified.

TCRdb's table, derived via immunoSEQ multiplex PCR, lists solely in-frame clones and lacks some. The data hold some 100,000 clones, with about 90% observed a single time. The receptor's source is a woman over 75 with urothelial cancer. The sequenced sample was PBMCs, obtained around atezolizumab (anti-PD-L1) treatment.

The CDR3 region is CASSIKGLAGGFANTGELFF. The CDR3 bases are TGTGCCAGTAGTATAAAGGGACTAGCGGGAGGATTCGCGAACACCGGGGAGCTGTTTTTT. This chain joins TRBV19 and TRBJ2-2; 15 positions match TRBD2. With V trimmed by 2 bases and J by 0 bases, 7 bases remained unmatched. Looked up from germline, CDR1 is LNHDA and CDR2 is SQIVND (reference sequence). The CDR3 spans 20 residues.